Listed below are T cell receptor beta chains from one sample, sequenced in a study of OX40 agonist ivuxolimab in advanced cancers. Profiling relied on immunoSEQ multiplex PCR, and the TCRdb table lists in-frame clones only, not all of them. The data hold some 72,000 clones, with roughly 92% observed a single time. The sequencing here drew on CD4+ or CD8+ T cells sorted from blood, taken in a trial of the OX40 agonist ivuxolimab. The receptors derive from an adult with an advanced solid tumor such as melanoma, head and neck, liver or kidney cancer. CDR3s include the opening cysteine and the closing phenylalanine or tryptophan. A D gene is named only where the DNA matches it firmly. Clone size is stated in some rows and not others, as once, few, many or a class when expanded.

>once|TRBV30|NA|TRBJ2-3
CAWSSAGTRGTDTQYF
TGTGCCTGGAGTTCCGCCGGGACCCGGGGCACAGATACGCAGTATTTT
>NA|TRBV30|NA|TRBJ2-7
CAWSDPGVEEQYF
TGTGCCTGGAGTGACCCCGGGGTGGAAGAGCAGTACTTC
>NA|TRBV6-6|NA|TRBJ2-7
CASSQGQPGPYEQYF
TGTGCCAGCAGCCAAGGACAGCCGGGGCCCTACGAGCAGTACTTC
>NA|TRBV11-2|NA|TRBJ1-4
CASSSIGTANEKLFF
TGTGCCAGCAGCTCGATCGGGACCGCCAATGAAAAACTGTTTTTT
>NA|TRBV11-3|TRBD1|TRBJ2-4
CASSLGQGRTKNIQYF
TGTGCCAGCAGCTTGGGACAGGGCAGGACCAAAAACATTCAGTACTTC
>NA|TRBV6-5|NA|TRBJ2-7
CASSPPSTSEQYF
TGTGCCAGCAGCCCCCCCTCGACTAGCGAGCAGTACTTC
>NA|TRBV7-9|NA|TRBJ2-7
CASSSSSYEQYF
TGTGCCAGCAGCTCTAGCTCCTACGAGCAGTACTTC
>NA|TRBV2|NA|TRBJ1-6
CASSLGLLEGSPLHF
TGTGCCAGCAGTCTGGGGCTCCTAGAAGGATCACCCCTCCACTTT
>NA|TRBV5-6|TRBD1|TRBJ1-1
CASSCRTGRAEAFF
TGTGCCAGCAGCTGCCGGACAGGGCGGGCTGAAGCTTTCTTT
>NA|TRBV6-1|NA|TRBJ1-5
CASSKTYSNQPQHF
TGTGCCAGCAGTAAAACTTATAGCAATCAGCCCCAGCATTTT
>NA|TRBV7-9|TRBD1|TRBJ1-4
CASSPQGTTNEKLFF
TGTGCCAGCAGCCCACAGGGGACCACTAATGAAAAACTGTTTTTT
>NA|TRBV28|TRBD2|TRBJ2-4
CASGLAGFLAKNIQYF
TGTGCCAGCGGACTAGCGGGATTCCTAGCCAAAAACATTCAGTACTTC
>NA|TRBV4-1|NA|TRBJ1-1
CASSREGFGTEAFF
TGCGCCAGCAGCCGAGAAGGGTTTGGGACTGAAGCTTTCTTT
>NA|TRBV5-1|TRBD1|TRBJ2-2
CASSYRKTGRGTGELFF
TGCGCCAGCAGCTATCGCAAGACAGGGAGAGGCACCGGGGAGCTGTTTTTT
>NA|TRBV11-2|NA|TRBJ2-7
CASSYGGGEQYF
TGTGCCAGCAGCTATGGGGGTGGCGAGCAGTACTTC
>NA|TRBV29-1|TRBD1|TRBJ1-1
CSVEDRTGEAFF
TGCAGCGTTGAAGATCGGACAGGGGAAGCTTTCTTT
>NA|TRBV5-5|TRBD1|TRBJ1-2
CASSRGTGEGGGYTF
TGTGCCAGCAGCCGGGGGACAGGGGAGGGAGGTGGCTACACCTTC
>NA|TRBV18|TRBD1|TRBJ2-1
CASSPTPGQEYNEQFF
TGTGCCAGCTCACCAACCCCGGGACAGGAATACAATGAGCAGTTCTTC
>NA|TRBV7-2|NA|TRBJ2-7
CASSLLATYEQYF
TGTGCCAGCAGCCTCCTCGCAACCTACGAGCAGTACTTC
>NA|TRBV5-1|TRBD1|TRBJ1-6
CASSFGQGANSPLHF
TGCGCCAGCAGCTTCGGCCAGGGGGCGAATTCACCCCTCCACTTT
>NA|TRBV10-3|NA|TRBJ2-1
CASRGESSYNEQFF
TGTGCCAGTCGAGGGGAAAGCTCCTACAATGAGCAGTTCTTC
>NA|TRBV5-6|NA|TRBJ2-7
CASSPGGQYEQYF
TGTGCCAGCAGCCCCGGGGGGCAGTACGAGCAGTACTTC
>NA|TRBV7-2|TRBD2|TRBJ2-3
CASSLGLAHEAQYF
TGTGCCAGCAGCTTGGGACTAGCTCATGAAGCGCAGTATTTT
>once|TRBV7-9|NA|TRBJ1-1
CASRSSYSDTEAFF
TGTGCCAGCAGATCTTCTTACAGCGACACTGAAGCTTTCTTT
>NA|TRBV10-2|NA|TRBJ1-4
CASSARQAGQEKLFF
TGCGCCAGCAGTGCCAGACAGGCAGGTCAGGAAAAACTGTTTTTT
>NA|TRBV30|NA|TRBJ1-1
CAWSVLGRDTEAFF
TGTGCCTGGAGTGTACTTGGGAGGGACACTGAAGCTTTCTTT
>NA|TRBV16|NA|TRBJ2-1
CASSLGGKGYNEQFF
TGTGCCAGCAGCTTGGGCGGGAAGGGGTACAATGAGCAGTTCTTC
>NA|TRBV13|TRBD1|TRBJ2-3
CASSQQGPSDTQYF
TGTGCCAGCAGCCAACAGGGGCCCTCCGATACGCAGTATTTT
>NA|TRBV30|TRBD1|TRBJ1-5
CAWSLGQDNQPQHF
TGTGCCTGGAGTCTGGGACAGGACAATCAGCCCCAGCATTTT
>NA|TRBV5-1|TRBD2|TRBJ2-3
CASSLGTSGGDTQYF
TGCGCCAGCAGCTTGGGGACTAGCGGGGGAGATACGCAGTATTTT
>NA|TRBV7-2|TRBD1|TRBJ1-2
CASSQNNARQGVGYTF
TGTGCCAGCAGCCAAAATAACGCTCGACAGGGGGTCGGCTACACCTTC
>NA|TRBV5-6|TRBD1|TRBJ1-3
CASSRVTGGDESFTIYF
TGTGCCAGCAGTCGGGTGACAGGGGGGGACGAGAGTTTCACCATATATTTT
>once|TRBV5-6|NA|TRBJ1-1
CASSSPRAGLTEAFF
TGTGCCAGCAGCTCGCCCCGAGCAGGGTTGACTGAAGCTTTCTTT
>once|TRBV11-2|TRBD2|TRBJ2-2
CASSSRGAGGRTGELFF
TGTGCCAGCAGCTCCCGAGGGGCGGGGGGCCGTACCGGGGAGCTGTTTTTT
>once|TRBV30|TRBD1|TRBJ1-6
CAGWDSTNSPLHF
TGTGCCGGATGGGACAGTACTAATTCACCCCTCCACTTT
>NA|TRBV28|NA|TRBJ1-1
CASSLSRGRNTEAFF
TGTGCCAGCAGTTTGAGCCGGGGGCGGAACACTGAAGCTTTCTTT
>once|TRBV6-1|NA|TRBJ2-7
CASSELERRSYEQYF
TGTGCCAGCAGTGAATTGGAGCGGCGATCCTACGAGCAGTACTTC
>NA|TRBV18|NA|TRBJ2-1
CASSPLRVQEQFF
TGTGCCAGCTCACCACTCAGGGTGCAGGAGCAGTTCTTC
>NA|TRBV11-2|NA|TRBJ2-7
CASSLGRVTYEQYF
TGTGCCAGCAGCCTGGGACGCGTTACCTACGAGCAGTACTTC
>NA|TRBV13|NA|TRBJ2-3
CASSPLGVPYF
TGTGCCAGCAGCCCTCTGGGGGTCCCGTATTTT
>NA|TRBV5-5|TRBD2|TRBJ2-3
CASSLGSGGPDTQYF
TGTGCCAGCAGTCTAGGTAGCGGGGGCCCAGATACGCAGTATTTT
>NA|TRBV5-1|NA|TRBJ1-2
CASSAPDGNYGYTF
TGCGCCAGCAGCGCCCCGGACGGAAACTATGGCTACACCTTC
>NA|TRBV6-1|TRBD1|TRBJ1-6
CASRPGTDNSPLHF
TGTGCCAGCAGACCCGGGACAGATAATTCACCCCTCCACTTT
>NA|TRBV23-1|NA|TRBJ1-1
CASSQIEGGSTEAFF
TGCGCCAGCAGTCAAATCGAGGGGGGTAGCACTGAAGCTTTCTTT
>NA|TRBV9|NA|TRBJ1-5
CASSVGGFNQPQHF
TGTGCCAGCAGCGTTGGGGGCTTCAATCAGCCCCAGCATTTT
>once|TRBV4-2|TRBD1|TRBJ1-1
CASSQEPGQGRTEAFF
TGTGCCAGCAGCCAAGAACCGGGACAGGGCAGAACTGAAGCTTTCTTT
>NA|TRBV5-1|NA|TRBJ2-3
CASSVLQGGRDTQYF
TGCGCCAGCAGTGTCTTACAGGGAGGTCGGGATACGCAGTATTTT
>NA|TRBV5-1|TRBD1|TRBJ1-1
CASSRQGNTEAFF
TGCGCCAGCAGCCGACAGGGGAACACTGAAGCTTTCTTT
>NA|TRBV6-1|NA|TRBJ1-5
CASSDLGRGTNQPQHF
TGTGCCAGCAGTGACCTAGGACGGGGAACTAATCAGCCCCAGCATTTT
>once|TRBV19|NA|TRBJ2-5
CASSTAGLPAETQYF
TGTGCCAGTAGTACCGCGGGACTCCCAGCTGAGACCCAGTACTTC
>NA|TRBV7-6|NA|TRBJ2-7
CASSLAGLTYEQYF
TGTGCCAGCAGCTTAGCGGGCCTTACGTACGAGCAGTACTTC
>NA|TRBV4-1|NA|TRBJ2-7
CASSQDWAGYEQYF
TGCGCCAGCAGCCAAGATTGGGCAGGGTACGAGCAGTACTTC
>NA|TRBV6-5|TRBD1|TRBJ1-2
CASSHRGRQDGYTF
TGTGCCAGCAGTCACAGGGGGCGGCAGGATGGCTACACCTTC
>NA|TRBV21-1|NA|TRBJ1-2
CASSLGQGYDYGYTF
TGTGCCAGCAGCCTGGGACAGGGATACGACTATGGCTACACCTTC
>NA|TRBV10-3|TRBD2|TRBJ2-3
CAISGTSGSTDTQYF
TGTGCCATCAGTGGGACTAGCGGTAGCACAGATACGCAGTATTTT